This T cell receptor beta chain comes out of a study of blood T cell repertoires in COVID-19. Study context: Samples taken during acute and convalescent COVID-19 were collected in the United States, Italy and Spain. T cells, B-cell-depleted T cells, or PBMCs supplied cDNA or gDNA.

Sequencing was performed with immunoSEQ multiplex PCR; in TCRdb, only in-frame clones are kept and a portion is missing. The repertoire holds tens of thousands of clones, with about four fifths as singletons. The V end lost 7 bases, the J end lost 10 bases, and 19 bases lay between the germline ends. Germline assignment: CDR1 SNHLY and CDR2 FYNNEI. The CDR3 consists of 13 residues. The TCR originated in a woman aged 55-75 years with acute or convalescent COVID-19. V usage is TRBV2 and J usage is TRBJ1-1, with a tentative D call TRBD1 (5 bases). What was sequenced was peripheral blood. The CDR3 DNA reads TGTGCCAGCACTGAGGAGGGAGGGGAGACAGCTTTCTTT. It specifies CASTEEGGETAFF. The full variable domain, with the rest looked up from reference TRBV2 and TRBJ1-1, is EPEVTQTPSHQVTQMGQEVILRCVPISNHLYFYWYRQILGQKVEFLVSFYNNEISEKSEIFDDQFSVERPDGSNFTLKIRSTKLEDSAMYFCASTEEGGETAFFGQGTRLTVV.